The rows below give T cell receptor beta chains drawn from one sample of a study of chemoradiotherapy in HPV16-positive cancers. Repertoires were generated with immunoSEQ multiplex PCR, while TCRdb's copy carries only in-frame clones and drops some. The sample has about 5,000 clones, 93% seen once. Sample collection occurred from a patient who underwent chemoradiotherapy. The receptors originated from a human donor with HPV-associated anogenital cancer. CDR3s include the opening cysteine and the closing phenylalanine or tryptophan. The D gene is left open where the match is weak. Clone sizes are given selectively: once, few, many, or a class where the clone is expanded.

clone size | J gene | D gene | V gene | CDR3 protein | CDR3 DNA
- | TRBJ2-7 | TRBD2 | TRBV9 | CASSATSGSTYEQYF | TGTGCCAGCAGCGCTACTAGCGGGTCCACCTACGAGCAGTACTTC
- | TRBJ1-1 | - | TRBV9 | CASSVGDTEAFF | TGTGCCAGCAGCGTAGGCGACACTGAAGCTTTCTTT
- | TRBJ2-7 | - | TRBV25-1 | CASSYQGSQYF | TGTGCCAGCAGTTATCAGGGAAGCCAGTACTTC
- | TRBJ1-1 | TRBD1 | TRBV2 | CASSPWGRGQGGLRAFF | TGTGCCAGCAGCCCCTGGGGGAGGGGACAGGGGGGGCTACGGGCTTTCTTT
- | TRBJ2-1 | - | TRBV6-1 | CASSPSSGEQFF | TGTGCCAGCAGTCCCTCCAGCGGTGAGCAGTTCTTC
once | TRBJ2-1 | - | TRBV7-8 | CASSHPSGNEQFF | TGTGCCAGCAGCCACCCTTCAGGGAATGAGCAGTTCTTC
- | TRBJ2-7 | TRBD2 | TRBV7-6 | CASSIRLAGEPYEQYF | TGTGCCAGCAGTATTCGACTGGCGGGGGAGCCCTACGAGCAGTACTTC
- | TRBJ1-2 | - | TRBV10-3 | CAIQAVDGYTF | TGTGCCATACAGGCGGTAGATGGCTACACCTTC
- | TRBJ2-6 | - | TRBV4-3 | CASSSYQGPQSRANVLTF | TGCGCCAGCAGCTCTTATCAAGGACCACAAAGTCGGGCCAACGTCCTGACTTTC
- | TRBJ2-4 | - | TRBV18 | CASSPSPGEAKNIQYF | TGTGCCAGCTCACCGTCCCCAGGGGAAGCCAAAAACATTCAGTACTTC
- | TRBJ1-1 | - | TRBV6-5 | CASSYSRGRGTEAFF | TGTGCCAGCAGTTACTCCAGGGGACGCGGGACTGAAGCTTTCTTT
few | TRBJ1-2 | - | TRBV6-5 | CATIWRGGYTF | TGTGCCACCATTTGGCGGGGCGGCTACACCTTC
- | TRBJ2-1 | TRBD1 | TRBV5-8 | CASEGGQGFYNEQFF | TGTGCCAGCGAGGGGGGACAGGGTTTTTACAATGAGCAGTTCTTC
- | TRBJ2-7 | - | TRBV4-1 | CASSQTSGYLYEQYF | TGCGCCAGCAGCCAAACTTCAGGTTACCTCTACGAGCAGTACTTC
- | TRBJ2-7 | TRBD1 | TRBV7-9 | CASSSVLQGAYEQYF | TGTGCCAGCAGCTCCGTCCTACAGGGGGCCTACGAGCAGTACTTC